Below, 32 T cell receptor beta chains from the same sample are listed, as sequenced in a study of CD8+ T cells in alopecia areata. Extracted from the samples, RNA was reverse transcribed into cDNA to serve as the sequencing template. The data were produced by immunoSEQ multiplex PCR, yet TCRdb's version contains in-frame clones alone and is incomplete. The sample holds roughly 150,000 clones, around three fifths seen once. The sequencing here drew on CD4+ T cells sorted from blood, taken at week 0. Every receptor here comes from a human donor with alopecia areata.

CDR3 bases: TGTGCCAGCAGCCGAAGTCAAAGGAATGAAAAACTGTTTTTT. Amino acids: CASSRSQRNEKLFF. The chain joins TRBV7-2 to TRBJ1-4; D gene unclear. V dropped 5 bases and J dropped 5 bases, with 12 bases sitting between them. This CDR3 comprises 14 residues. In germline, CDR1 is SGHTA, CDR2 FQGNSA.

The sample holds a few counts of this clone. The J gene is TRBJ2-1, the V gene TRBV5-4; a weak D match, TRBD1 (7 bases). Germline V gene lookup returns CDR1 SGHNT and CDR2 YYREEE (reference sequence). The CDR3 extends over 15 amino acids. V was clipped by 4 bases and J by 0 bases, with 11 bases between them. CDR3 in amino acids: CASSPGGSSYNEQFF. The CDR3 DNA reads as TGTGCCAGCAGCCCAGGGGGGAGCTCCTACAATGAGCAGTTCTTC.

CDR3 nucleotide sequence: TGTGCCTGGAGTGTACAGCGGGGGGGTGGAGATACGCAGTATTTT. It encodes CAWSVQRGGGDTQYF. The chain couples TRBV30 to TRBJ2-3; 10 nucleotides match TRBD2. CDR3 length: 15 residues. V lost 0 bases and J lost 5; bases outside the gene matches: 5. Germline CDR1 GTSNPN, CDR2 SVGIG (reference sequence).

The chain is built from TRBV30 and TRBJ1-1, with D possibly TRBD1 on 6 matching bases. V gave up 0 bases and J gave up 11 bases, with 16 bases separating them. The CDR3 runs to 13 residues. Per the germline V gene, CDR1 is GTSNPN and CDR2 is SVGIG (reference sequence). CDR3 loop: CAWSVRGGLWAFF. In DNA form, the CDR3 reads TGTGCCTGGAGTGTAAGGGGGGGGCTGTGGGCTTTCTTT.

The chain is built from TRBV30 and TRBJ2-3, with D possibly matching TRBD2 (6 bases). Per the germline V gene, CDR1 is GTSNPN and CDR2 is SVGIG (reference sequence). The V gene lost 6 bases and the J gene lost 0 bases, with 10 bases spanning the gap. The CDR3 is made up of 13 amino acids. The DNA for the CDR3 is TGTGCCTGTAGCGGAGGGAGCACAGATACGCAGTATTTT. Protein product: CACSGGSTDTQYF.

The V gene is TRBV30, the J gene TRBJ2-5; 7 bases line up with TRBD2. The CDR3 extends over 12 amino acids. Germline-derived CDR1 and CDR2 are GTSNPN and SVGIG (reference sequence). The J segment lost 2 bases and the V segment lost 4 bases, leaving 1 base of the junction unmatched. The CDR3 nucleotides are TGTGCCTGGACTAGCGGACAAGAGACCCAGTACTTC. This codes for CAWTSGQETQYF.

The rearrangement uses TRBV2 and TRBJ1-6; TRBD1 matches at 7 bases. The CDR3 is 15 amino acids. Per the germline V gene, CDR1 is SNHLY and CDR2 is FYNNEI. After removal of 6 bases from V and 7 bases from J, the junction contained 9 bases not matched to a gene. In DNA, the CDR3 is TGTGCCAGCAGACTAACACAGGGGAGCAATTCACCCCTCCACTTT. Its translation is CASRLTQGSNSPLHF. The full variable domain, completed using reference TRBV2 and TRBJ1-6, is EPEVTQTPSHQVTQMGQEVILRCVPISNHLYFYWYRQILGQKVEFLVSFYNNEISEKSEIFDDQFSVERPDGSNFTLKIRSTKLEDSAMYFCASRLTQGSNSPLHFGNGTRLTVT.

V is TRBV27 and J is TRBJ1-2; a weak D match, TRBD1 (5 bases). Germline CDR1 is MNHEY and CDR2 is SMNVEV (reference sequence). The CDR3 spans 13 residues. V dropped 6 bases and J dropped 7 bases, with 15 bases sitting between them. The CDR3 is CASRFQGFGGYTF. The CDR3 DNA reads TGTGCCAGCAGGTTCCAGGGTTTCGGTGGCTACACCTTC.

This clone came up a few times. The V gene is TRBV11-2, the J gene TRBJ2-4; tentatively, D is TRBD2 (6 bases). The CDR3 extends over 13 amino acids. V was shortened by 8 bases and J by 9 bases, with 17 bases between the two germline ends. From germline, CDR1 is SGHAT and CDR2 FQNNGV. CDR3 amino acids: CASVNARRGIQYF. CDR3 sequence (DNA): TGTGCCAGCGTCAACGCGCGGAGGGGCATTCAGTACTTC.

The J gene is TRBJ1-2, the V gene TRBV4-3; the D is unclear. The CDR3 spans 11 residues. Germline V gene data show CDR1 as LGHNA and CDR2 as YSLEER. V shed 3 bases and J shed 8 bases, with 7 bases lying between them. The CDR3 DNA reads as TGCGCCAGCAGCCACCCCGGAGGCTACACCTTC. It is translated as CASSHPGGYTF.

The V call is TRBV27, the J call TRBJ2-6; D is uncertain. This CDR3 has 13 residues. Trimming removed 5 bases from V and 0 bases from J, with 2 bases in between. Germline CDR1 and CDR2: MNHEY and SMNVEV (reference sequence). In DNA form, the CDR3 reads TGTGCCAGCAGTCGCTCTGGGGCCAACGTCCTGACTTTC. Its translation: CASSRSGANVLTF. The variable domain in full, completed from reference TRBV27 and TRBJ2-6, reads EAQVTQNPRYLITVTGKKLTVTCSQNMNHEYMSWYRQDPGLGLRQIYYSMNVEVTDKGDVPEGYKVSRKEKRNFPLILESPSPNQTSLYFCASSRSGANVLTFGAGSRLTVL.

This clone was seen at least ten times. J is TRBJ1-6 and V is TRBV2; 7 positions agree with TRBD1. The CDR3 totals 13 residues. V lost 5 bases to trimming and J lost 8 bases; unmatched junction nucleotides: 3. CDR1 and CDR2 from the germline V gene are SNHLY and FYNNEI. The CDR3 loop is CASSRDSYSPLHF. DNA of the CDR3: TGTGCCAGCAGTAGGGACAGTTATTCACCCCTCCACTTT. Filled out from reference TRBV2 and TRBJ1-6, the complete variable domain reads EPEVTQTPSHQVTQMGQEVILRCVPISNHLYFYWYRQILGQKVEFLVSFYNNEISEKSEIFDDQFSVERPDGSNFTLKIRSTKLEDSAMYFCASSRDSYSPLHFGNGTRLTVT.

This chain links TRBV5-5 with TRBJ2-5; 10 nucleotides line up with TRBD2. Trimming at V came to 0 bases and at J to 1 base, leaving 6 bases not matched to a gene. This CDR3 is 17 amino acids long. Germline V gene lookup returns CDR1 SGHKS and CDR2 YYEKEE (reference sequence). CDR3 loop: CASSLATLAGFQETQYF. The CDR3, as DNA: TGTGCCAGCAGCTTGGCTACACTAGCGGGGTTCCAAGAGACCCAGTACTTC.

The chain recombines TRBV7-9 with TRBJ1-2; 7 nucleotides align to TRBD1. The CDR3 is 14 residues long. From germline, CDR1 is SEHNR and CDR2 FQNEAQ (reference sequence). Trimming took 3 bases from V and 4 from J; bases not matched to a gene: 5. This CDR3 is CASSFGGGSYGYTF. The CDR3 DNA sequence: TGTGCCAGCAGCTTCGGAGGGGGCAGCTATGGCTACACCTTC.

About this clone itself: The sample contains more than one DNA sequence encoding this CDR3. The chain has TRBV2 and TRBJ2-5; no clear D. This CDR3 comprises 10 residues. The V end lost 8 bases, the J end lost 5 bases, and 6 bases lay between the germline ends. Looked up from germline, CDR1 is SNHLY and CDR2 is FYNNEI. CDR3 protein: CASSRETQYF. The CDR3 coding sequence is TGTGCCAGCTCCAGGGAGACCCAGTACTTC. The full variable domain, rest sourced from reference TRBV2 and TRBJ2-5, is EPEVTQTPSHQVTQMGQEVILRCVPISNHLYFYWYRQILGQKVEFLVSFYNNEISEKSEIFDDQFSVERPDGSNFTLKIRSTKLEDSAMYFCASSRETQYFGPGTRLLVL.

In this sample, this clone turned up a few times. Other nucleotide sequences in the sample specify the same CDR3. The rearrangement uses TRBV4-2 and TRBJ1-1; D is unresolved. This CDR3 comprises 13 residues. Germline V gene lookup returns CDR1 LGHNA and CDR2 YNFKEQ. V was pared by 0 bases and J by 3 bases, with 5 bases between. The CDR3 spells CASSQDQDTEAFF. CDR3 nucleotide sequence: TGTGCCAGCAGCCAAGATCAGGACACTGAAGCTTTCTTT.

The V call is TRBV2, the J call TRBJ2-7; D remains unclear. V shed 6 bases and J shed 7 bases, with 13 bases lying between them. Germline CDR1 and CDR2: SNHLY and FYNNEI. The CDR3 runs to 12 residues. The CDR3 nucleotides are TGTGCCAGCAGCTTTCCTCAAGGGGAGCAGTACTTC. This sequence encodes CASSFPQGEQYF.

This clone was observed a few times. The chain is built from TRBV19 and TRBJ2-7; D ambiguous. The V end lost 7 bases, the J end lost 4 bases, and 17 bases lay between the germline ends. CDR3 length: 14 residues. CDR1 and CDR2 (germline): LNHDA, SQIVND (reference sequence). The CDR3 coding sequence is TGTGCCAGTAAGGAGTACGAGTGTCTTTACGAGCAGTACTTC. This translates into CASKEYECLYEQYF.

The chain combines TRBV6-5 with TRBJ2-7; 10 positions agree with TRBD1. The CDR3 is made up of 15 amino acids. Germline loops: CDR1 MNHEY, CDR2 SVGAGI. J gave up 4 bases and V 5 bases, and 8 bases lay outside the gene matches. The CDR3 nucleotides read TGTGCCAGCAGTCCCGAAGGGACAGGGGAGTACGAGCAGTACTTC. This sequence encodes CASSPEGTGEYEQYF.

This clone was counted a few times. The chain carries TRBV5-1 and TRBJ2-2; D is possibly TRBD1 (6 bases). Per germline, CDR1 SGHRS and CDR2 YFSETQ. V shed 2 bases and J shed 5 bases, with 10 bases lying between them. The CDR3 covers 14 residues. Here the CDR3 reads CASSFSGQTGELFF. CDR3 in DNA: TGCGCCAGCAGCTTTTCAGGACAGACCGGGGAGCTGTTTTTT.

This clone showed up just once. CDR3 nucleotides: TGTGCCACCAGCAGAGACAGGGTTCAGTCTGGGGCCAACGTCCTGACTTTC. This translates into CATSRDRVQSGANVLTF. The chain is built from TRBV15 and TRBJ2-6, with a tentative D call TRBD1 (5 bases). CDR1 LNHNV and CDR2 YYDKDF come from the germline V gene (reference sequence). With 0 bases removed from V and 1 base from J, the gap between germline ends came to 10 bases. CDR3 size: 17 residues. Looking up the rest from reference TRBV15 and TRBJ2-6 gives the full variable domain: DAMVIQNPRYQVTQFGKPVTLSCSQTLNHNVMYWYQQKSSQAPKLLFHYYDKDFNNEADTPDNFQSRRPNTSFCFLDIRSPGLGDTAMYLCATSRDRVQSGANVLTFGAGSRLTVL.

The chain uses TRBV19 and TRBJ2-6; D may be TRBD1 (6 bases). Trimming removed 1 base at V and 3 bases at J, with 10 bases between. This CDR3 is 16 amino acids long. Germline loops: CDR1 LNHDA, CDR2 SQIVND (reference sequence). The DNA for the CDR3 is TGTGCCAGTAGTATAGGGGGGCTGAGTGGGGCCAACGTCCTGACTTTC. Protein product: CASSIGGLSGANVLTF.

CDR3 loop: CASSLGGRNVSLHF. CDR3 nucleotide sequence: TGCGCCAGCAGCTTGGGGGGACGGAACGTTTCCCTCCACTTT. The genes are TRBV5-1 and TRBJ1-6, with D tentatively TRBD1 (5 bases). This CDR3 spans 14 amino acids. The germline V and J ends were trimmed by 0 bases and 14 bases, with 15 bases remaining between them. Germline CDR1 reads SGHRS; CDR2 reads YFSETQ.

This clone was counted only a few times. V is TRBV29-1 and J is TRBJ2-7; D is ambiguous. Germline CDR1 and CDR2: SQVTM and ANQGSEA. This CDR3 region has 16 residues. The V end was cut by 0 bases, the J end by 3 bases, with 18 bases between. This chain's CDR3 is CSVEDLVPDRIYEQYF. CDR3 bases: TGCAGCGTTGAAGATCTGGTCCCGGATCGTATCTACGAGCAGTACTTC.

The chain is built from TRBV6-5 and TRBJ1-4; D perhaps matches TRBD1 (6 bases). This CDR3 has 15 amino acids. Trimming left V 1 base short and J 3 bases short, with 9 bases between. Germline assignment: CDR1 MNHEY and CDR2 SVGAGI. CDR3 sequence reads: CASSYLGAANEKLFF. The CDR3 bases are TGTGCCAGCAGTTACTTGGGGGCAGCTAATGAAAAACTGTTTTTT.

This clone was counted between two and nine times. CDR3 loop: CASSSGLAGGRAKNIQYF. The CDR3 DNA reads TGTGCCAGCAGCTCCGGACTAGCGGGGGGGCGAGCCAAAAACATTCAGTACTTC. The chain employs TRBV7-2 and TRBJ2-4, with 15 bases aligning to TRBD2. Germline CDR1 is SGHTA and CDR2 is FQGNSA. V was clipped by 4 bases and J by 0 bases; unmatched bases: 4. The CDR3 is 18 amino acids.

With regard to this clone: An end of the junction differs from the germline gene, which may be a read error. The J gene is TRBJ1-2, the V gene TRBV7-2; D is ambiguous. Germline CDR1 reads SGHTA; CDR2 reads FQGNSA. This CDR3 is 10 amino acids long. The CDR3 reads CGSSLDVYTF. DNA of the CDR3: TGTGGCAGCAGCTTGGATGTCTACACCTTC.

The chain is built from TRBV7-9 and TRBJ1-5; weak D call: TRBD1 (6 bases). The germline V and J ends were trimmed by 1 base and 4 bases, with 11 bases remaining between them. The CDR3 contains 15 residues. Germline V gives CDR1 SEHNR, CDR2 FQNEAQ (reference sequence). CDR3 DNA: TGTGCCAGCAGCTTAGGGGCAGGGGAAAATCAGCCCCAGCATTTT. It is translated as CASSLGAGENQPQHF.

This clone has just a few counts. The chain recombines TRBV6-6 with TRBJ2-5; D gene ambiguous. The CDR3 is 13 amino acids. The germline V and J ends were trimmed by 2 bases and 2 bases, with 6 bases remaining between them. Per the germline V gene, CDR1 is MNHNY and CDR2 is SVGAGI (reference sequence). The CDR3 bases are TGTGCCAGCAGTTACATGGGGCAAGAGACCCAGTACTTC. It codes for CASSYMGQETQYF.

About this clone: Other DNA sequences in the same sample also yield this CDR3. This sequence joins TRBV30 and TRBJ1-5; no reliable D call. Germline V gene sequence: CDR1 GTSNPN, CDR2 SVGIG (reference sequence). This CDR3 has 12 amino acids. V lost 3 bases and J lost 4, with 7 bases in between. CDR3 bases: TGTGCCTGGAGGTTGGGAAATCAGCCCCAGCATTTT. It codes for CAWRLGNQPQHF.

The V and J genes are TRBV13 and TRBJ2-7, with TRBD1 matching over 9 bases. Germline CDR1 PRHDT, CDR2 FYEKMQ (reference sequence). This CDR3 contains 16 residues. V shed 2 bases, J shed 3 bases, and the junction held 8 bases outside the gene matches. This chain's CDR3 is CASSLYYRGHSYEQYF. The CDR3 bases are TGTGCCAGCAGCTTATATTACAGGGGGCACAGCTACGAGCAGTACTTC.

V is TRBV7-2 and J is TRBJ1-6; 7 bases align to TRBD1. This CDR3 spans 13 amino acids. The germline gives CDR1 SGHTA, CDR2 FQGNSA. V dropped 7 bases and J dropped 7; count of bases not matched to a gene: 4. The CDR3 DNA sequence: TGTGCCAGCAACAGACAGGGCAATTCACCCCTCCACTTT. Translating gives CASNRQGNSPLHF.